Presented here are 26 T cell receptor beta chains from one specimen sequenced in a study of persistence of HIV-infected CD4 T cells. Sequencing used immunoSEQ version 4 in survey mode. The assay was immunoSEQ multiplex PCR, and TCRdb's table has in-frame clones only and misses some. The table has more than 45,000 clones, over 70% seen once. Antigens for these TCRs are unknown. The stimulus was lysate of CMV-infected fibroblasts, approximately 9.6 ug/mL. CD40L-negative CD69-negative CD45RO-high memory CD4+ T cells were sorted as populations depleted of antigen-responding cells. This sample comprised CD4+ T cells sorted from PBMCs after roughly 18-hour stimulation, obtained from a patient who received antiretroviral therapy. These receptors were collected from an adult man with HIV who was CMV-seropositive.

This clone has only a few counts. This chain links TRBV7-2 with TRBJ2-7, with no clear D. Trimming took off 3 bases at V and 1 base at J, with 13 bases between the two ends. The CDR3 spans 15 residues. Per the germline V gene, CDR1 is SGHTA and CDR2 is FQGNSA. Written as DNA, the CDR3 is TGTGCCAGCAGCTTCCACTGGTTGGGTTCCTACGAGCAGTACTTC. It is translated as CASSFHWLGSYEQYF.

V gene TRBV6-4 combines with J gene TRBJ1-2; unclear D gene. The CDR3 totals 13 residues. V lost 4 bases to trimming and J lost 2 bases, with 8 bases between them. From germline, CDR1 is MRHNA and CDR2 SNTAGT. Here the CDR3 reads CASSVSSNYGYTF. The CDR3 DNA is TGTGCCAGCAGTGTGTCCTCAAACTATGGCTACACCTTC.

This rearrangement joins TRBV27 to TRBJ2-7, with D unresolved. The CDR3 has 11 amino acids. From germline, CDR1 is MNHEY and CDR2 SMNVEV (reference sequence). Trimming cost V 1 base and J 5 bases, with 3 bases left between them. CDR3 region: CASSLLDEQYF. CDR3 bases: TGTGCCAGCAGTTTATTAGACGAGCAGTACTTC.

This chain joins TRBV18 and TRBJ2-2, with a weak D call TRBD2 (5 bases). In germline, CDR1 is KGHSH, CDR2 LQKENI. The germline V and J ends were trimmed by 0 bases and 4 bases, with 9 bases remaining between them. This CDR3 region has 15 residues. CDR3 residues: CASSPPTAGTGELFF. The CDR3 DNA is TGTGCCAGCTCACCACCTACCGCGGGCACCGGGGAGCTGTTTTTT.

The chain is built from TRBV11-2 and TRBJ2-7; possibly TRBD1 for D (5 bases). Trimming cost V 2 bases and J 5 bases, with 13 bases left between them. CDR1 is SGHAT, CDR2 FQNNGV, per germline. The length of the CDR3 is 14 residues. The CDR3 loop is CASSLRQLADEQYF. The CDR3 coding sequence is TGTGCCAGCAGCTTACGACAGCTGGCCGACGAGCAGTACTTC. The full variable domain, completed using reference TRBV11-2 and TRBJ2-7, is EAGVAQSPRYKIIEKRQSVAFWCNPISGHATLYWYQQILGQGPKLLIQFQNNGVVDDSQLPKDRFSAERLKGVDSTLKIQPAKLEDSAVYLCASSLRQLADEQYFGPGTRLTVT.

The J gene is TRBJ1-2, the V gene TRBV29-1; no firm D call. The germline V and J ends were trimmed by 5 bases and 2 bases, with 12 bases remaining between them. Germline V CDR1 and CDR2: SQVTM, ANQGSEA. The CDR3 is made up of 13 amino acids. The CDR3 spells CSVQQTENYGYTF. For the CDR3, the DNA is TGCAGCGTTCAGCAGACTGAGAACTATGGCTACACCTTC.

The V and J genes are TRBV4-3 and TRBJ1-2; a possible D gene is TRBD1 (5 bases). The CDR3 sequence is 14 residues long. The germline V gene has CDR1 LGHNA and CDR2 YSLEER. V was clipped by 0 bases and J by 4 bases, with 9 bases between them. Written as DNA, the CDR3 is TGCGCCAGCAGCCAAGATTGGGGCGGCTATGGCTACACCTTC. It encodes CASSQDWGGYGYTF.

This chain's CDR3 is CASPRANTGELFF. As DNA, the CDR3 is TGTGCTAGTCCCCGCGCGAACACCGGGGAGCTGTTTTTT. The chain joins TRBV12-5 to TRBJ2-2; D unresolved. Germline CDR1 LGHNT, CDR2 FRNRAP. The ends were cut back, 8 bases at V and 0 bases at J, with 7 bases in the middle. The CDR3 totals 13 residues.

This chain uses TRBV10-2 with TRBJ2-7, with 7 positions matching TRBD1. Trimming at V came to 6 bases and at J to 0 bases, leaving 5 bases not matched to a gene. The CDR3 contains 14 residues. In germline, CDR1 is WSHSY, CDR2 SAAADI. In nucleotides, the CDR3 is TGCGCCAGCAGGAAACAGGGGAGCTCCTACGAGCAGTACTTC. Encoded protein: CASRKQGSSYEQYF.

This chain uses TRBV10-2 with TRBJ1-4, with D possibly being TRBD1 (5 bases). Per germline, CDR1 WSHSY and CDR2 SAAADI. V was shortened by 0 bases and J by 7 bases, with 15 bases between the two germline ends. This CDR3 has 16 residues. This CDR3 is CASSESLTGRGEKLFF. Here the CDR3 DNA reads TGCGCCAGCAGTGAGTCTCTCACAGGCAGAGGTGAAAAACTGTTTTTT.

V is TRBV18 and J is TRBJ1-3; the match to TRBD1 covers 8 bases. The J segment lost 1 base and the V segment lost 3 bases, leaving 5 bases of the junction unmatched. The CDR3 runs to 16 residues. Germline V lookup: CDR1 KGHSH, CDR2 LQKENI. The chain's CDR3 is CASSPGQARSGNTIYF. For the CDR3, the DNA is TGTGCCAGCTCACCGGGACAGGCCCGATCTGGAAACACCATATATTTT.

The chain carries TRBV5-1 and TRBJ1-1, with D unresolved. Trimming removed 4 bases from V and 1 base from J, with 11 bases in between. Germline assignment: CDR1 SGHRS and CDR2 YFSETQ. This CDR3 has 14 residues. The CDR3 sequence: CASSRTDWNTEAFF. The CDR3 DNA follows: TGCGCCAGCAGCCGGACGGACTGGAACACTGAAGCTTTCTTT.

The chain couples TRBV3-1 (or the pseudogene TRBV3-2) to TRBJ1-3; no definite D call. The germline CDR1 and CDR2 sequences are LGHDT and YNNKEL (reference sequence). The CDR3 sequence is 15 residues long. The V end was cut by 3 bases, the J end by 4 bases, with 13 bases between. The CDR3 spells CASSHLAQKGNTIYF. The CDR3 bases are TGTGCCAGCAGCCACTTGGCACAGAAGGGAAACACCATATATTTT.

The chain combines TRBV21-1 with TRBJ1-5; the DNA was not compared with TRBD1, the D call given in the table. TRBV21-1 represents a pseudogene. The CDR3 spans 16 residues. The CDR3 DNA reads TGTGCCAGCAGCAACGACGGACAGCCGTGGAATCAGCCCCAGCATTTT. Protein sequence: CASSNDGQPWNQPQHF.

The chain couples TRBV12-3 or TRBV12-4 to TRBJ1-5; perhaps TRBD1 as D (6 bases). The CDR3 has 11 residues. Trimming left V 5 bases short and J 11 bases short, with 10 bases between. The CDR3 here is CASSLRGTQHF. CDR3 nucleotide sequence: TGTGCCAGCAGTCTAAGGGGGACCCAGCATTTT.

This chain uses TRBV18 with TRBJ2-6, with D unresolved. V shed 2 bases and J shed 0 bases, with 2 bases lying between them. This CDR3 has 14 amino acids. The germline V gene has CDR1 KGHSH and CDR2 LQKENI. This chain's CDR3 is CASSPASGANVLTF. The DNA of the CDR3 is TGTGCCAGCTCACCAGCCTCTGGGGCCAACGTCCTGACTTTC.

This rearrangement joins TRBV3-1 (or the pseudogene TRBV3-2) to TRBJ1-2; no definite D call. CDR1 LGHDT and CDR2 YNNKEL come from the germline V gene (reference sequence). The CDR3 length is 11 residues. The ends were cut back, 5 bases at V and 7 bases at J, with 8 bases in the middle. The CDR3 loop is CASSTTGGYTF. CDR3 sequence (DNA): TGTGCCAGCAGCACAACGGGTGGCTACACCTTC.

The V gene is TRBV12-3 or TRBV12-4, the J gene TRBJ1-1, with 7 nucleotides matching TRBD1. V was clipped by 8 bases and J by 11 bases; unmatched bases: 11. This CDR3 spans 12 amino acids. The CDR3 spells CASGLQGREAFF. The DNA of the CDR3 is TGTGCCAGCGGCCTACAGGGGAGGGAGGCTTTCTTT.

The gene calls are TRBV3-1 (or the pseudogene TRBV3-2) and TRBJ1-5; D might be TRBD1 (6 bases). From germline, CDR1 is LGHDT and CDR2 YNNKEL (reference sequence). The V gene lost 1 base and the J gene lost 3 bases, with 10 bases spanning the gap. This CDR3 has 15 residues. The CDR3 region has the DNA TGTGCCAGCAGCCAAGGAGGGGGGTTCAATCAGCCCCAGCATTTT. Translated, it gives CASSQGGGFNQPQHF.

This clone has only one observation. V is TRBV4-2 and J is TRBJ2-6; 7 nucleotides line up with TRBD1. This CDR3 spans 18 amino acids. Trimming took 4 bases from V and 0 from J; bases not matched to a gene: 9. Per the germline V gene, CDR1 is LGHNA and CDR2 is YNFKEQ. The CDR3 sequence is CASSPSAGGNSGANVLTF. CDR3 sequence (DNA): TGTGCCAGCAGCCCTAGTGCAGGGGGAAACTCTGGGGCCAACGTCCTGACTTTC.

The rearrangement links TRBV6-5 to TRBJ1-2; D unclear. V gave up 7 bases and J gave up 8 bases, with 20 bases separating them. The CDR3 length is 14 residues. Germline CDR1 MNHEY, CDR2 SVGAGI. This chain's CDR3 is CASTASEGYYGYTF. The CDR3 nucleotides read TGTGCCAGCACCGCCAGTGAGGGATATTACGGCTACACCTTC.

The chain recombines TRBV7-2 with TRBJ1-2; possibly TRBD1 for D (6 bases). Germline V gene data show CDR1 as SGHTA and CDR2 as FQGNSA. V lost 6 bases, J lost 5 bases, and 13 bases lay in between. CDR3 length equals 13 residues. The CDR3 reads CASSQQGPYGYTF. The DNA of the CDR3 is TGTGCCAGCAGTCAACAGGGTCCATATGGCTACACCTTC.

V gene TRBV27 combines with J gene TRBJ1-5; D not resolved. V was trimmed by 6 bases and J by 2 bases, leaving 8 bases between them. This CDR3 has 13 residues. The germline CDR1 and CDR2 sequences are MNHEY and SMNVEV (reference sequence). CDR3 sequence: CASRRNRNQPQHF. The CDR3 coding sequence is TGTGCCAGCAGGCGGAATCGCAATCAGCCCCAGCATTTT.

The genes are TRBV20-1 and TRBJ1-2; D unresolved. The CDR3 extends over 12 amino acids. Between the trimmed V and J ends, which lost 3 bases and 1 base, there was a span of 6 bases. The germline CDR1 and CDR2 sequences are DFQATT and SNEGSKA (reference sequence). The CDR3 nucleotides read TGCAGTGCTAGTCGGGGTAACTATGGCTACACCTTC. It codes for CSASRGNYGYTF.

This chain connects TRBV24-1 to TRBJ2-1, with TRBD1 identical over 10 bases. Germline trimming cut 7 bases from V and 6 bases from J; bases unmatched to any gene: 5. Germline V gives CDR1 KGHDR, CDR2 SFDVKD. CDR3 length equals 14 residues. DNA of the CDR3: TGTGCCACCAGAGGGACAGGGGAAAGCAATGAGCAGTTCTTC. This gives the protein CATRGTGESNEQFF.

This clone has a single count. V usage is TRBV13 and J usage is TRBJ2-2, with D hard to call. Germline V gene lookup returns CDR1 PRHDT and CDR2 FYEKMQ (reference sequence). The CDR3 has 14 residues. V was cut by 1 base and J by 5 bases, with 8 bases left in between. The CDR3 spells CASSLEFTTGELFF. The CDR3 DNA follows: TGTGCCAGCAGCTTAGAGTTTACGACCGGGGAGCTGTTTTTT.